The 18 T cell receptor beta chains given below trace back to one sample, sequenced in a study of T cell responses to AZD1222 COVID-19 vaccine. Some clones are missing from TCRdb's copy, which holds only in-frame ones; the method was immunoSEQ multiplex PCR. The table has some 72,000 clones, just over 90% seen once. Sequences were derived from peripheral blood, sampled on day 0 of MenACWY control vaccination. Source of these receptors: an adult in good health.

The V gene is TRBV3-1 (or the pseudogene TRBV3-2), the J gene TRBJ2-3, with TRBD2 identical over 7 bases. This CDR3 is 13 amino acids long. Germline V lookup: CDR1 LGHDT, CDR2 YNNKEL (reference sequence). The V and J ends lost 4 bases and 6 bases, in that order; junction bases with no gene match: 4. CDR3 amino acids: CASSLSGGDTQYF. The CDR3 region has the DNA TGTGCCAGCAGCCTTTCCGGGGGGGATACGCAGTATTTT.

V and J are TRBV18 and TRBJ2-1, with 7 nucleotides matching TRBD2. Looked up from germline, CDR1 is KGHSH and CDR2 is LQKENI. The CDR3 covers 15 residues. V trimming: 4 bases; J trimming: 6 bases; junction bases outside the gene matches: 9. The CDR3 spells CASSRVGGGFNEQFF. The CDR3 DNA is TGTGCCAGCTCACGAGTCGGCGGGGGTTTCAATGAGCAGTTCTTC.

The rearrangement uses TRBV19 and TRBJ2-5; possible D gene TRBD1, 5 bases. The CDR3 spans 13 residues. V lost 1 base to trimming and J lost 6 bases, with 9 bases between them. Germline CDR1 and CDR2: LNHDA and SQIVND (reference sequence). Here the CDR3 DNA reads TGTGCCAGTAGTATAGGACAGTTACAGACCCAGTACTTC. It translates to CASSIGQLQTQYF.

This chain connects TRBV19 to TRBJ2-3, with 16 bases that match TRBD2. Germline assignment: CDR1 LNHDA and CDR2 SQIVND (reference sequence). The CDR3 totals 18 residues. The junction had 12 bases not matched to a gene; V was cut back by 5 bases and J by 7 bases. The CDR3, as DNA: TGTGCCAGTAGTCTCCTTCCGGGACTAGCGGGAGGGCCTAATACGCAGTATTTT. This encodes CASSLLPGLAGGPNTQYF.

The rearrangement links TRBV19 to TRBJ1-4, with D possibly being TRBD1 (6 bases). CDR1 LNHDA and CDR2 SQIVND come from the germline V gene (reference sequence). Trimming cost V 5 bases and J 6 bases, with 13 bases left between them. The CDR3 consists of 14 residues. The CDR3 DNA reads TGTGCCAGTAGTCCGATGGGGGGCGATGAAAAACTGTTTTTT. Protein: CASSPMGGDEKLFF.

The V and J genes are TRBV27 and TRBJ2-1, with D possibly being TRBD1 (5 bases). The ends were cut back, 1 base at V and 5 bases at J, with 15 bases in the middle. CDR1 and CDR2 (germline): MNHEY, SMNVEV (reference sequence). The length of the CDR3 is 16 residues. The CDR3 bases are TGTGCCAGCAGTTTATTTGGGGCGAAAACCCACAATGAGCAGTTCTTC. Translated, it gives CASSLFGAKTHNEQFF.

This clone occurred once. The chain combines TRBV18 with TRBJ2-1; possibly TRBD1 or TRBD2 for D (5 bases each). Trimming stripped 0 bases from V and 8 bases from J, with 8 bases between. The length of the CDR3 is 13 residues. The germline V gene encodes CDR1 KGHSH and CDR2 LQKENI. In nucleotides, the CDR3 is TGTGCCAGCTCACCACCCAGAGGGGATGAGCAGTTCTTC. As protein: CASSPPRGDEQFF.

The rearrangement uses TRBV5-1 and TRBJ1-3; the match to TRBD1 covers 12 bases. The CDR3 extends over 17 amino acids. Germline V gives CDR1 SGHRS, CDR2 YFSETQ. The junction had 8 bases not matched to a gene; V was cut back by 4 bases and J by 3 bases. CDR3 sequence: CASSPGQGAWSGNTIYF. As DNA, the CDR3 is TGCGCCAGCAGCCCGGGACAGGGGGCTTGGAGTGGAAACACCATATATTTT.

This clone showed up just once. The V call is TRBV5-1, the J call TRBJ2-1, with D unresolved. Trimming took 4 bases from V and 0 from J, leaving 14 bases between them. Germline V gene sequence: CDR1 SGHRS, CDR2 YFSETQ. The CDR3 sequence is 16 residues long. CDR3 region: CASSTEVVRSYNEQFF. The DNA of the CDR3 is TGCGCCAGCAGCACAGAGGTCGTTCGCTCCTACAATGAGCAGTTCTTC.

V gene TRBV7-3 combines with J gene TRBJ2-3; no reliable D call. Trimming removed 5 bases from V and 4 bases from J, with 13 bases in between. The CDR3 is 14 residues long. Germline CDR1 and CDR2: SGHTA and FQGTGA. The CDR3, as DNA: TGTGCCAGCAGCCAACGGGCGTCAGCAGATACGCAGTATTTT. It encodes CASSQRASADTQYF.

This sequence joins TRBV2 and TRBJ2-5; 9 positions agree with TRBD2. Per germline, CDR1 SNHLY and CDR2 FYNNEI. V lost 0 bases to trimming and J lost 1 base; unmatched junction nucleotides: 12. The CDR3 consists of 19 residues. The CDR3 sequence: CASSEALRRTSARQETQYF. DNA for the CDR3: TGTGCCAGCAGTGAAGCGCTTCGAAGGACTAGCGCCCGCCAAGAGACCCAGTACTTC.

The gene calls are TRBV19 and TRBJ2-3; D remains unclear. V was shortened by 6 bases and J by 6 bases, with 19 bases between the two germline ends. Germline V lookup: CDR1 LNHDA, CDR2 SQIVND (reference sequence). This CDR3 contains 15 residues. CDR3: CASRQGPPGSDTQYF. The DNA of the CDR3 is TGTGCCAGTAGACAAGGACCGCCTGGTAGCGATACGCAGTATTTT.

V gene TRBV7-9 combines with J gene TRBJ2-5, with 7 positions matching TRBD1. Germline V lookup: CDR1 SEHNR, CDR2 FQNEAQ (reference sequence). This CDR3 comprises 16 residues. The V segment lost 5 bases and the J segment 5 bases; nucleotides outside the gene matches: 14. The CDR3 DNA is TGTGCCAGCAGCCCTCCCCGGACAGGCTGGGGGGAGACCCAGTACTTC. As protein: CASSPPRTGWGETQYF.

The chain has TRBV28 and TRBJ2-6; 8 positions agree with TRBD2. Germline V gives CDR1 MDHEN, CDR2 SYDVKM. The V and J ends lost 5 bases and 2 bases, in that order; junction bases with no gene match: 5. CDR3 size: 16 residues. CDR3 amino acids: CASSAAGEAGANVLTF. The CDR3 DNA follows: TGTGCCAGCAGTGCAGCGGGAGAGGCTGGGGCCAACGTCCTGACTTTC.

Only one count was recorded for this clone. The V call is TRBV6-5, the J call TRBJ2-7; D may be TRBD1 (6 bases). Germline CDR1 and CDR2: MNHEY and SVGAGI. CDR3 length: 15 amino acids. Trimming removed 0 bases from V and 3 bases from J, with 12 bases in between. This CDR3 reads CASSYSGHLSYEQYF. The CDR3 bases are TGTGCCAGCAGTTACTCGGGACATTTAAGCTACGAGCAGTACTTC.

The count of this clone is one. The identical CDR3 is also encoded by other nucleotide sequences in the sample. The chain is built from TRBV20-1 and TRBJ2-7; D remains unclear. The CDR3 extends over 11 amino acids. Germline CDR1 DFQATT, CDR2 SNEGSKA (reference sequence). V was cut by 5 bases and J by 2 bases, with 7 bases left in between. CDR3 sequence reads: CSALRTYEQYF. The CDR3 DNA reads as TGCAGTGCTCTCCGGACCTACGAGCAGTACTTC.

The CDR3 DNA reads TGTGCCAGTATACCCGGGACAGGCCAAGAGACCCAGTACTTC. The encoded protein is CASIPGTGQETQYF. The V and J genes are TRBV28 and TRBJ2-5; TRBD1 agrees at 8 bases. The CDR3 consists of 14 residues. The germline V gene has CDR1 MDHEN and CDR2 SYDVKM. V dropped 9 bases and J dropped 1; count of bases not matched to a gene: 7.

The chain links TRBV30 to TRBJ1-5; 8 bases align to TRBD1. Germline V gives CDR1 GTSNPN, CDR2 SVGIG (reference sequence). J lost 7 bases, V lost 3 bases, and 8 bases had no gene match. The CDR3 is 14 amino acids. CDR3: CAWSTRTGSQPQHF. Here the CDR3 DNA reads TGTGCCTGGAGCACCAGGACAGGGAGCCAGCCCCAGCATTTT.